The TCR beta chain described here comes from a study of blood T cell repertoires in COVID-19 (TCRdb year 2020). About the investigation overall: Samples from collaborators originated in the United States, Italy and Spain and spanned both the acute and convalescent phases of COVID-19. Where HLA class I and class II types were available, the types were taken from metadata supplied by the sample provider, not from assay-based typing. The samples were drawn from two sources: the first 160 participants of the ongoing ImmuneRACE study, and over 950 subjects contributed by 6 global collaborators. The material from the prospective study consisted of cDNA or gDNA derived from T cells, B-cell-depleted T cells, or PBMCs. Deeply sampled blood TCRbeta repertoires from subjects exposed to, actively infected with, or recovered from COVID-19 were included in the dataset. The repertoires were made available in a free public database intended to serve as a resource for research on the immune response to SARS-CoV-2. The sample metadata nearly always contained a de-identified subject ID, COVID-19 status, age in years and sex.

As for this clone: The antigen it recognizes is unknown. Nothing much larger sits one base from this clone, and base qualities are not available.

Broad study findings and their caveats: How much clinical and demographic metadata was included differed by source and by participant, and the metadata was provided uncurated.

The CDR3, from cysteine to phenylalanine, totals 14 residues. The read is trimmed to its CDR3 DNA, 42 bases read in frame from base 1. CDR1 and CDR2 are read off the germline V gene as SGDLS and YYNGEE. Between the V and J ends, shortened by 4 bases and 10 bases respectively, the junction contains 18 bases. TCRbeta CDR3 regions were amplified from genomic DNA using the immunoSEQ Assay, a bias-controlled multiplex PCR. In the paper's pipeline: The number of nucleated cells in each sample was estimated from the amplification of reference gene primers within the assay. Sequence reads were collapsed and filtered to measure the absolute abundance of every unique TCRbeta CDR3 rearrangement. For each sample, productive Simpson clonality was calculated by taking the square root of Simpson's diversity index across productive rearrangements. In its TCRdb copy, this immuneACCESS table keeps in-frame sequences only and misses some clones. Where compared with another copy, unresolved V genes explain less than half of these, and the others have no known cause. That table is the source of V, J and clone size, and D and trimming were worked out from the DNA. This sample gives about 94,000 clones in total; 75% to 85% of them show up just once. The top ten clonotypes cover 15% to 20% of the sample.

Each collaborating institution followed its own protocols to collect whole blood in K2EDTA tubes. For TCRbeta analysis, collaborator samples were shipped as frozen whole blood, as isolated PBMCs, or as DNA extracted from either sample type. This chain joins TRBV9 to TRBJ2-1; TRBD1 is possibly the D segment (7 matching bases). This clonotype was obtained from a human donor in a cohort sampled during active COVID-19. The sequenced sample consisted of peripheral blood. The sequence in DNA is TGTGCCAGCAGCCCAGGGGGGAACCAGGGGGAGCAGTTCTTC. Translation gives CASSPGGNQGEQFF.